The source of this T cell receptor (beta chain) is a study of OX40 agonist ivuxolimab in advanced cancers. Study conclusions and caveats: Normalized expansion of T-cell clones was also low for some nonresponders. Expansion of clones was among the lowest in partial responders at 0.1-3.0 mg/kg.

Per germline, CDR1 MRHNA and CDR2 SNTAGT. Trimming stripped 5 bases from V and 5 bases from J, with 15 bases between. This CDR3 comprises 14 residues. This clone was counted once. Its specificity is unknown. Only in-frame clones appear in the TCRdb table, and some are missing; sequencing was by immunoSEQ multiplex PCR. The repertoire includes 48,000 or so clones, about 88% of them detected once, and 1.9% sits in the top ten. The clonotype originates from an adult with an advanced solid tumor such as melanoma, head and neck, liver or kidney cancer. The rearrangement links TRBV6-4 to TRBJ1-2; D uncertain. Sequenced material: CD4+ or CD8+ T cells sorted from blood, taken in a trial of the OX40 agonist ivuxolimab. CDR3 residues: CASSYDPRGYGYTF. CDR3 nucleotides: TGTGCCAGCAGTTACGATCCGCGTGGGTATGGCTACACCTTC.